Following are 28 T cell receptor beta chains from one sample sequenced in a study of T cell responses to AZD1222 COVID-19 vaccine. Using immunoSEQ multiplex PCR, the repertoire was profiled, and TCRdb retains in-frame clones only, with some absent. The top ten hold roughly 5.1% of the sample, which has about 83,000 clones, 85% to 90% seen once. This specimen consisted of peripheral blood, obtained on day 0 of MenACWY control vaccination. The origin of the receptors is an adult in good health.

This sequence joins TRBV10-1 and TRBJ1-1; a possible D gene is TRBD1 (6 bases). Looked up from germline, CDR1 is WNHNN and CDR2 is SYGVQD (reference sequence). CDR3 size: 13 residues. The V end lost 7 bases, the J end lost 3 bases, and 12 bases lay between the germline ends. This chain's CDR3 is CASTPDRYTEAFF. The CDR3 DNA reads as TGCGCCAGCACCCCGGACAGATACACTGAAGCTTTCTTT.

In DNA, the CDR3 is TGTGCCAGCAGCTTCGATTCGGGACCGGGGGGAGGCTACACCTTC. Protein sequence: CASSFDSGPGGGYTF. The rearrangement links TRBV7-3 to TRBJ1-2, with a weak D call TRBD1 (5 bases). The CDR3 sequence is 15 residues long. Germline values: CDR1 SGHTA, CDR2 FQGTGA. Trimming removed 3 bases at V and 8 bases at J, with 19 bases between.

V usage is TRBV5-1 and J usage is TRBJ2-5, with 8 bases fitting TRBD1. Germline CDR1 reads SGHRS; CDR2 reads YFSETQ. After removal of 4 bases from V and 4 bases from J, the junction contained 6 bases not matched to a gene. The CDR3 contains 14 residues. CDR3 sequence reads: CASSQTGQGETQYF. CDR3 DNA: TGCGCCAGCAGCCAGACTGGACAGGGAGAGACCCAGTACTTC.

The V gene is TRBV24-1, the J gene TRBJ2-3; a weak D match, TRBD2 (6 bases). The germline V gene encodes CDR1 KGHDR and CDR2 SFDVKD. This CDR3 comprises 13 residues. V was pared by 9 bases and J by 0 bases, with 9 bases between. CDR3 sequence: CATRRGSTDTQYF. The CDR3 coding sequence is TGTGCCACCCGGCGGGGCAGCACAGATACGCAGTATTTT.

This chain uses TRBV11-2 with TRBJ2-7; D ambiguous. The CDR3 length is 13 residues. CDR1 is SGHAT, CDR2 FQNNGV, per germline. The V gene lost 0 bases and the J gene lost 2 bases, with 5 bases spanning the gap. In DNA form, the CDR3 reads TGTGCCAGCAGCTTAGACGGAACCTACGAGCAGTACTTC. Translated, it gives CASSLDGTYEQYF.

The chain combines TRBV11-3 with TRBJ2-2, with D tentatively TRBD2 (5 bases). The length of the CDR3 is 15 residues. Between the trimmed V and J ends, which lost 5 bases and 4 bases, there was a span of 14 bases. The germline V gene encodes CDR1 SGHNT and CDR2 YENEEA. As DNA, the CDR3 is TGTGCCAGCAGCCTCGGGGTAGGGATCACCGGGGAGCTGTTTTTT. Translated, it gives CASSLGVGITGELFF.

The chain recombines TRBV13 with TRBJ2-7; maybe TRBD2 (5 bases). The germline CDR1 and CDR2 sequences are PRHDT and FYEKMQ (reference sequence). The CDR3 length is 15 residues. V was cut by 5 bases and J by 2 bases, with 16 bases left in between. The CDR3 spells CASSPRGYLAYEQYF. CDR3 DNA sequence: TGTGCCAGCAGCCCCCGCGGGTACCTCGCCTACGAGCAGTACTTC.

CDR3 DNA sequence: TGCGCCAGCAGCTTGAGGGCAGGGGAGAACACCGGGGAGCTGTTTTTT. Amino acid sequence: CASSLRAGENTGELFF. The chain employs TRBV5-1 and TRBJ2-2, with a weak D call TRBD1 (6 bases). CDR1 is SGHRS and CDR2 is YFSETQ in the germline V gene. Trimming took 1 base from V and 1 from J, leaving 11 bases between them. The CDR3 length is 16 residues.

The chain links TRBV18 to TRBJ1-6, with TRBD1 matching 7 bases. The CDR3 has 16 residues. Germline CDR1 reads KGHSH; CDR2 reads LQKENI. Trimming took 4 bases from V and 1 from J; bases not matched to a gene: 4. The CDR3 nucleotides are TGTGCCAGCTCACTCCAGGGGGGATCCTATAATTCACCCCTCCACTTT. It is translated as CASSLQGGSYNSPLHF.

CDR3 loop: CARTRTDPYEQYF. The CDR3 DNA sequence: TGTGCCAGGACAAGGACGGATCCCTACGAGCAGTACTTC. The rearrangement links TRBV2 to TRBJ2-7; D is unclear. This CDR3 has 13 residues. Germline V lookup: CDR1 SNHLY, CDR2 FYNNEI. V gave up 9 bases and J gave up 2 bases, with 14 bases separating them.

V is TRBV5-1 and J is TRBJ2-3; 11 bases agree with TRBD2. The CDR3 covers 14 residues. With 4 bases clipped from V and 5 bases from J, the junction kept 3 bases outside the gene matches. From germline, CDR1 is SGHRS and CDR2 YFSETQ. The CDR3 sequence is CASSPSGRLDTQYF. The DNA for the CDR3 is TGCGCCAGCAGCCCTAGCGGGAGGTTAGATACGCAGTATTTT.

CDR3: CSVVRGANTEAFF. In DNA, the CDR3 is TGCAGCGTTGTCCGGGGCGCGAACACTGAAGCTTTCTTT. The gene calls are TRBV29-1 and TRBJ1-1; possible D gene TRBD1, 5 bases. Trimming cost V 4 bases and J 1 base, with 10 bases left between them. Germline V gene data show CDR1 as SQVTM and CDR2 as ANQGSEA. This CDR3 is built from 13 residues.

The chain employs TRBV6-5 and TRBJ1-5; D not resolved. Germline V gene sequence: CDR1 MNHEY, CDR2 SVGAGI. The CDR3 spans 13 residues. Trimming stripped 0 bases from V and 7 bases from J, with 7 bases between. For the CDR3, the DNA is TGTGCCAGCAGTTACTCGAGAGGCCAGCCCCAGCATTTT. Its translation is CASSYSRGQPQHF.

The chain recombines TRBV7-2 with TRBJ2-7; the D is unclear. V was trimmed by 5 bases and J by 9 bases, leaving 17 bases between them. CDR3 length equals 13 residues. Germline V gene lookup returns CDR1 SGHTA and CDR2 FQGNSA. For the CDR3, the DNA is TGTGCCAGCAGCCCTTACGATCGAAAGGGGCAGTACTTC. Protein sequence: CASSPYDRKGQYF.

V gene TRBV24-1 combines with J gene TRBJ1-5; 7 positions match TRBD1. V shed 5 bases and J 7 bases; nucleotides not matched to a gene: 7. CDR1 and CDR2 (germline): KGHDR, SFDVKD. The CDR3 is 14 residues long. The CDR3 region is CATSGGGGQQPQHF. The CDR3 DNA is TGTGCCACCAGTGGAGGGGGCGGCCAGCAGCCCCAGCATTTT.

The genes are TRBV4-3 and TRBJ1-5; no clear D. This CDR3 contains 13 residues. Germline CDR1 is LGHNA and CDR2 is YSLEER. V shed 0 bases and J shed 1 base, with 1 base lying between them. The CDR3 loop reads CASSQDSNQPQHF. CDR3 coding DNA: TGCGCCAGCAGCCAAGACAGCAATCAGCCCCAGCATTTT.

A remark on this clone: Other DNA sequences in this sample translate to the same CDR3. This chain links TRBV12-5 with TRBJ2-7; possible D gene TRBD1, 6 bases. Germline CDR1 is LGHNT and CDR2 is FRNRAP. Trimming stripped 5 bases from V and 4 bases from J, with 6 bases between. CDR3 length: 11 amino acids. CDR3: CASGTGYEQYF. The CDR3 DNA reads TGTGCTAGTGGTACAGGGTACGAGCAGTACTTC.

The chain recombines TRBV7-3 with TRBJ2-3, with 10 positions matching TRBD2. There are 19 residues in the CDR3. Germline trimming cut 2 bases from V and 1 base from J; bases unmatched to any gene: 12. Looked up from germline, CDR1 is SGHTA and CDR2 is FQGTGA. The CDR3 nucleotides are TGTGCCAGCAGCTTATTTGCCACCGGCCTAGCGGGGGGCACAGATACGCAGTATTTT. Translation: CASSLFATGLAGGTDTQYF.

This rearrangement joins TRBV19 to TRBJ2-7; D remains ambiguous. Germline CDR1 and CDR2: LNHDA and SQIVND (reference sequence). Between the trimmed V and J ends, which lost 8 bases and 3 bases, there was a span of 8 bases. CDR3 length: 11 amino acids. CDR3 in DNA: TGTGCCAGTTCAAATTTCTACGAGCAGTACTTC. It is translated as CASSNFYEQYF.

The chain couples TRBV24-1 to TRBJ1-1, with D maybe TRBD1 (6 bases). The CDR3 covers 13 residues. Looked up from germline, CDR1 is KGHDR and CDR2 is SFDVKD. Trimming cost V 4 bases and J 7 bases, with 12 bases left between them. Here the CDR3 reads CATSEPGHGEAFF. The CDR3 nucleotides read TGTGCCACCAGTGAACCGGGACACGGTGAAGCTTTCTTT.

The gene calls are TRBV7-9 and TRBJ1-6, with a weak D call TRBD1 (5 bases). The V and J ends lost 1 base and 7 bases respectively, with 11 bases between them. CDR1 is SEHNR, CDR2 FQNEAQ, per germline (reference sequence). This CDR3 contains 15 residues. In nucleotides, the CDR3 is TGTGCCAGCAGCTTAGGAGGGGACGTCAATTCACCCCTCCACTTT. Translated, it gives CASSLGGDVNSPLHF. Supplemented by reference TRBV7-9 and TRBJ1-6, the full variable domain reads DTGVSQNPRHKITKRGQNVTFRCDPISEHNRLYWYRQTLGQGPEFLTYFQNEAQLEKSRLLSDRFSAERPKGSFSTLEIQRTEQGDSAMYLCASSLGGDVNSPLHFGNGTRLTVT.

V is TRBV6-1 and J is TRBJ1-5; no clear D. This CDR3 contains 16 residues. CDR1 MNHNS and CDR2 SASEGT come from the germline V gene. The germline V and J ends were trimmed by 4 bases and 1 base, with 14 bases remaining between them. CDR3 in DNA: TGTGCCAGCAGTGGCCGGACGGGGATAAGCAATCAGCCCCAGCATTTT. Residues: CASSGRTGISNQPQHF.

The V gene is TRBV29-1, the J gene TRBJ1-2; D unresolved. The CDR3 has 13 amino acids. V shed 4 bases and J shed 2 bases, with 11 bases lying between them. Germline CDR1 and CDR2: SQVTM and ANQGSEA. The chain's CDR3 is CSVGRDGNYGYTF. The DNA of the CDR3 is TGCAGCGTTGGTCGGGATGGCAACTATGGCTACACCTTC.

This clone showed up just a few times. The chain couples TRBV4-1 to TRBJ1-2; perhaps TRBD1 as D (6 bases). The length of the CDR3 is 18 residues. Germline assignment: CDR1 MGHRA and CDR2 YSYEKL. V gave up 4 bases and J gave up 1 base, with 22 bases separating them. In nucleotides, the CDR3 is TGCGCCAGCAGCCCCGGGCCTACTGCCCGGGACATTAACTATGGCTACACCTTC. It specifies CASSPGPTARDINYGYTF.

CDR3 residues: CASSFGGPNSPLHF. The CDR3 DNA reads as TGTGCCAGCAGCTTTGGGGGACCGAATTCACCCCTCCACTTT. The rearrangement joins TRBV11-2 to TRBJ1-6; perhaps TRBD1 as D (5 bases). There are 14 residues in the CDR3. Germline assignment: CDR1 SGHAT and CDR2 FQNNGV. V gave up 3 bases and J gave up 7 bases, with 10 bases separating them.

The chain combines TRBV20-1 with TRBJ2-5; D remains unclear. This CDR3 spans 11 amino acids. The V end lost 3 bases, the J end lost 4 bases, and 6 bases lay between the germline ends. Germline CDR1 is DFQATT and CDR2 is SNEGSKA (reference sequence). The CDR3 region has the DNA TGCAGTGCTAGGGTGGGAGAGACCCAGTACTTC. Its protein product is CSARVGETQYF.

This clone was recorded only once. This chain connects TRBV15 to TRBJ2-1, with 10 nucleotides matching TRBD2. This CDR3 has 16 residues. With V trimmed by 2 bases and J by 8 bases, 9 bases remained unmatched. Germline CDR1 and CDR2: LNHNV and YYDKDF (reference sequence). Here the CDR3 reads CATSRRNLAGADEQFF. The CDR3 bases are TGTGCCACCAGCAGACGTAACCTAGCGGGAGCGGATGAGCAGTTCTTC.

The chain has TRBV6-2 or TRBV6-3 and TRBJ1-1; D might be TRBD1 (5 bases). CDR3 length: 14 residues. Trimming pared 6 bases from V and 4 bases from J, leaving 15 bases between. Germline V gene sequence: CDR1 MNHEY, CDR2 SVGEGT. CDR3 sequence reads: CASSPTQGGTEAFF. The CDR3 coding sequence is TGTGCCAGCAGCCCCACCCAGGGCGGCACTGAAGCTTTCTTT.